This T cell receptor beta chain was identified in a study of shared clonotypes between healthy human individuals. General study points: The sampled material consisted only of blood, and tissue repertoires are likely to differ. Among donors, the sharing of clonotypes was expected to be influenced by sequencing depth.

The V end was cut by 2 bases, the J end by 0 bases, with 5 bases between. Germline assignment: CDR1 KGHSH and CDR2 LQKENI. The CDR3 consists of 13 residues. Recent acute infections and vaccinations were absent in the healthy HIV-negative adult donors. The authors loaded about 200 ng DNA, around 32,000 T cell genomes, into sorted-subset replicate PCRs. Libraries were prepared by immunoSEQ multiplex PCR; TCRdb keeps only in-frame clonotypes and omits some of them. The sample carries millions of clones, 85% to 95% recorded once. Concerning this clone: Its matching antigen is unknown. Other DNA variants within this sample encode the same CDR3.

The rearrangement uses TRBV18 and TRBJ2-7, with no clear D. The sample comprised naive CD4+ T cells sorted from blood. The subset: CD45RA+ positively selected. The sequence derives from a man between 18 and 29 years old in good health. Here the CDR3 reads CASSPSSSYEQYF. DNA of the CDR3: TGTGCCAGCTCACCATCGAGCTCCTACGAGCAGTACTTC.